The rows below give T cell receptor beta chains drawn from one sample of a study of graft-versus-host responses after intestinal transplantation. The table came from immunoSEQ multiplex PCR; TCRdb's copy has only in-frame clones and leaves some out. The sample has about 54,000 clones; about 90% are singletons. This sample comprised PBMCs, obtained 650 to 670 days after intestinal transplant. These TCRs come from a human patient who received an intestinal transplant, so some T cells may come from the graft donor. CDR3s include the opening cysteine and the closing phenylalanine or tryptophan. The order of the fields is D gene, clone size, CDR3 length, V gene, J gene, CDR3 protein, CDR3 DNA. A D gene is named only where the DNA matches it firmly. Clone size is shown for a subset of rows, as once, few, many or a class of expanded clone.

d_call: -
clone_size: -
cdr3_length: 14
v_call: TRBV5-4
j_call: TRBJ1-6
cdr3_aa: CASSLDGGGSPLHF
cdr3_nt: TGTGCCAGCAGCTTGGACGGGGGGGGGTCACCCCTCCACTTT

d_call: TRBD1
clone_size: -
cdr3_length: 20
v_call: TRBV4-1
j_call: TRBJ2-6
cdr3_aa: CASSQGVRGQGALGANVLTF
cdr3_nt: TGCGCCAGCAGCCAAGGGGTTAGGGGACAGGGGGCGTTGGGGGCCAACGTCCTGACTTTC

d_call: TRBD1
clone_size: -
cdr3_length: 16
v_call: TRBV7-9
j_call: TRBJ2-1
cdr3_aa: CASSTNDRAPYNEQFF
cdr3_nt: TGTGCCAGCAGCACGAACGACAGGGCTCCCTACAATGAGCAGTTCTTC

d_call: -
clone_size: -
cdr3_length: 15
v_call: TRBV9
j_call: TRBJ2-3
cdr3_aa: CASSVDQTSTDTQYF
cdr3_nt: TGTGCCAGCAGCGTGGACCAAACTAGCACAGATACGCAGTATTTT

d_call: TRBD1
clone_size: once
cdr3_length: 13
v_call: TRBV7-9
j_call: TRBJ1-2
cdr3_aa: CASSPGQGDGYTF
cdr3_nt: TGTGCCAGCAGCCCGGGACAGGGAGATGGCTACACCTTC

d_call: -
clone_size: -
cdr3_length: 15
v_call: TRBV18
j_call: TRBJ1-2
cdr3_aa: CASSPVVGGIYGYTF
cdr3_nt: TGTGCCAGCTCACCGGTCGTAGGGGGAATCTATGGCTACACCTTC

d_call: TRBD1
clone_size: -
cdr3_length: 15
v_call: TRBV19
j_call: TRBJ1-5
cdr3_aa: CAGSGQGGVNQPQHF
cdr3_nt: TGTGCCGGTAGTGGGCAGGGGGGTGTGAATCAGCCCCAGCATTTT

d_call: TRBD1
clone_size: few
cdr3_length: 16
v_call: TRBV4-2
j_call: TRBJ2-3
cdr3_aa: CASSQEWGQGTDTQYF
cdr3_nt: TGTGCCAGCAGCCAAGAATGGGGACAGGGCACAGATACGCAGTATTTT

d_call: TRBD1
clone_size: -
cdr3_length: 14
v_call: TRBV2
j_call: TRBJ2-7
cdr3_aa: CASRGTGVGPEQYF
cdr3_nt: TGTGCCAGCAGGGGGACAGGGGTAGGTCCCGAGCAGTACTTC

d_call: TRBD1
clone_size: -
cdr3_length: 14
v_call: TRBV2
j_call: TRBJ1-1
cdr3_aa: CASGQGPGNTEAFF
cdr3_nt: TGTGCCAGCGGACAGGGGCCTGGGAACACTGAAGCTTTCTTT

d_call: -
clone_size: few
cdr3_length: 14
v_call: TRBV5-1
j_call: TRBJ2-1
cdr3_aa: CASSPQGSYNEQFF
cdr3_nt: TGCGCCAGCAGTCCGCAGGGGAGCTACAATGAGCAGTTCTTC

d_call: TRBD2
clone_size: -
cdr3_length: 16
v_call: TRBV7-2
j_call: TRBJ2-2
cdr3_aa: CASSPQSGGGTGELFF
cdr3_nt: TGTGCCAGCAGCCCTCAGAGCGGGGGGGGCACCGGGGAGCTGTTTTTT

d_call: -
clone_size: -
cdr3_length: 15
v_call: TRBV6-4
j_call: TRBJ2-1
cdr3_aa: CAIRVTGAWDNEQFF
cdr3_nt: TGTGCCATCCGCGTAACGGGGGCCTGGGACAATGAGCAGTTCTTC

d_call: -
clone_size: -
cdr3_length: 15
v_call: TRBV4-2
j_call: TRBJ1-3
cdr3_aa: CASSQEWGGGNTIYF
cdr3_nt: TGTGCCAGCAGCCAAGAGTGGGGTGGGGGAAACACCATATATTTT

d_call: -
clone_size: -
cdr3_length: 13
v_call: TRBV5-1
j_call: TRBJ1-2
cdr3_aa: CASSLSGVGGYTF
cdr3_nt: TGCGCCAGCAGCTTGTCAGGGGTAGGGGGCTACACCTTC

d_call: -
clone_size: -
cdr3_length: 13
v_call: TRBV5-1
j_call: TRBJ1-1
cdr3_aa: CASSPVPGTEAFF
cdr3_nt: TGCGCCAGCAGCCCCGTTCCGGGCACGGAAGCTTTCTTT

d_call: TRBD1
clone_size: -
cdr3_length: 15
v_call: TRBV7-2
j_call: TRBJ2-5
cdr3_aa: CASSTTQGLWETQYF
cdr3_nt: TGTGCCAGCAGCACCACACAGGGGCTTTGGGAGACCCAGTACTTC

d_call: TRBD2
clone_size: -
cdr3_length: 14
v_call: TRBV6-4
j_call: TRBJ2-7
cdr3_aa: CASSEVAGPYEQYF
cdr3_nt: TGTGCCAGCAGTGAGGTAGCGGGGCCCTACGAGCAGTACTTC

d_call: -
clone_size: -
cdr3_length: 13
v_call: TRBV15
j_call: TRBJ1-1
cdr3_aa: CATSRDREGKAFF
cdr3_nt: TGTGCCACCAGCAGAGATCGGGAGGGTAAGGCTTTCTTT

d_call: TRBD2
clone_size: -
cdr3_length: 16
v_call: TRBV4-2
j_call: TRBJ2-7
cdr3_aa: CASSPLGSGGANEQYF
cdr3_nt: TGTGCCAGCAGCCCGCTTGGGAGCGGGGGGGCTAACGAGCAGTACTTC

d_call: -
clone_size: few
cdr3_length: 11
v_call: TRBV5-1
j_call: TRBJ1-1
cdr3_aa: CASSLDSEAFF
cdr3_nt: TGCGCCAGCAGCTTGGACTCTGAAGCTTTCTTT

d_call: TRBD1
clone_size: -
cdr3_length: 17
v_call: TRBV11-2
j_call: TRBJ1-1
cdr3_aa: CASSTPRRDRDHTEAFF
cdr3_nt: TGTGCCAGCAGCACCCCCCGTCGGGACAGGGATCACACTGAAGCTTTCTTT

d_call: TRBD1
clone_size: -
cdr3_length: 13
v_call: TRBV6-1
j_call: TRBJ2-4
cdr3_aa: CASRTGGKNIQYF
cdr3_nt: TGTGCCTCCCGGACAGGGGGCAAAAACATTCAGTACTTC

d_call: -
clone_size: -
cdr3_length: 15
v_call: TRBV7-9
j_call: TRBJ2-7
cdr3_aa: CASSLQVNYNYEQYF
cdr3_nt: TGTGCCAGCAGCTTACAGGTGAACTACAACTACGAGCAGTACTTC

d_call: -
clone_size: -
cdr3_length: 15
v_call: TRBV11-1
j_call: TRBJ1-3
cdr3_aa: CASSLSFPSGNTIYF
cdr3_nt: TGTGCCAGCAGCCTCTCGTTTCCCTCTGGAAACACCATATATTTT

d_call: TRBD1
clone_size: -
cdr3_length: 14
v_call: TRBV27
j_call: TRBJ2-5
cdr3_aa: CASSSHRGEETQYF
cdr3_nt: TGTGCCAGCAGTTCACACAGGGGGGAGGAGACCCAGTACTTC

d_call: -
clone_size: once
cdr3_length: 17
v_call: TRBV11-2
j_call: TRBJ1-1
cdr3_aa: CASSLDQGRQAITEAFF
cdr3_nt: TGTGCCAGCAGCTTAGATCAAGGCAGACAAGCTATCACTGAAGCTTTCTTT

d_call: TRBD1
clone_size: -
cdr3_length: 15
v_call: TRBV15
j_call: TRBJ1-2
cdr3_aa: CATSRNRGLNYGYTF
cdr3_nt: TGTGCCACCAGCAGAAACAGGGGACTAAACTATGGCTACACCTTC

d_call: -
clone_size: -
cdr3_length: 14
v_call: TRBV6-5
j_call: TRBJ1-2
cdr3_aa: CASRSRQGSYGYTF
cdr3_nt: TGTGCCAGCAGATCAAGGCAGGGGAGCTATGGCTACACCTTC

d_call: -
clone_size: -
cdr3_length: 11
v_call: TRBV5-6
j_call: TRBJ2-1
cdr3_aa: CASSLGLEQFF
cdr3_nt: TGTGCCAGCAGCTTGGGTTTAGAGCAGTTCTTC

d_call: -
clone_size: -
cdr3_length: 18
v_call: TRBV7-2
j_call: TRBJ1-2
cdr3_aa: CASSLGIGGGGFNYGYTF
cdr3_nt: TGTGCCAGCAGCTTAGGGATTGGGGGAGGAGGCTTTAACTATGGCTACACCTTC

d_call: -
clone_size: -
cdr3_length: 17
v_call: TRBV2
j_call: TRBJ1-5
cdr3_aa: CASSELGPAEPNGPQHF
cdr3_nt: TGTGCCAGCAGTGAATTGGGGCCAGCGGAGCCCAATGGGCCCCAGCATTTT

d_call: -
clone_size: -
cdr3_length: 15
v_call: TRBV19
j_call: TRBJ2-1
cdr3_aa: CASKKEQGAYNEQFF
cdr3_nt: TGTGCCAGTAAAAAGGAACAGGGTGCCTACAATGAGCAGTTCTTC

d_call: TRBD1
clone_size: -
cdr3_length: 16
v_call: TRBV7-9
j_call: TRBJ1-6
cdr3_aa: CASSSGGVRWNSPLHF
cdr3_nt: TGTGCCAGCAGCTCAGGGGGGGTTCGGTGGAATTCACCCCTCCACTTT